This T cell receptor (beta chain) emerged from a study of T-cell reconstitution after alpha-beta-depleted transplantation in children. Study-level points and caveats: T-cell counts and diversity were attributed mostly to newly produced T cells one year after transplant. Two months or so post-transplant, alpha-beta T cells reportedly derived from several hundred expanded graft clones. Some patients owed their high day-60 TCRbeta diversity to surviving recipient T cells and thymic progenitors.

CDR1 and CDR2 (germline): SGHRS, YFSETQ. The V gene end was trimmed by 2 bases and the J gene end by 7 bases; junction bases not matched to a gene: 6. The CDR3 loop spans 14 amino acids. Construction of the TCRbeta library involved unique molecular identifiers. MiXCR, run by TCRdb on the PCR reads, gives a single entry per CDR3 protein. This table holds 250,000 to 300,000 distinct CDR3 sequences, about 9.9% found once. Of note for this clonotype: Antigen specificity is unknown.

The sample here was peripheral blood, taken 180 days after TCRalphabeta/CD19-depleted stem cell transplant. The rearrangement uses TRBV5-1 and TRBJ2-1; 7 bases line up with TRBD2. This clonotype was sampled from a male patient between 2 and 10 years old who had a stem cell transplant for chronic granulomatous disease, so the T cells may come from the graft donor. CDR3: CASSLRDYFNEQFF. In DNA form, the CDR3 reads TGCGCCAGCAGCTTAAGGGACTACTTTAATGAGCAGTTCTTC.